These 6 T cell receptor beta chains were all obtained from the same sample, sequenced in a study of cytomegalovirus exposure and HLA in healthy donors. Amplification used 60 Vbeta primers and 13 Jbeta primers. Sequenced by immunoSEQ multiplex PCR; TCRdb stores in-frame clones only, minus some. The repertoire holds about 240,000 clones, around 83% seen once, with around 0.23% in the top ten. The sequenced sample consisted of PBMCs. These receptors were taken from a girl aged 2-15 years in good health and CMV-seronegative.

The rearrangement links TRBV4-1 to TRBJ2-1; TRBD2 matches at 15 bases. Germline trimming cut 4 bases from V and 9 bases from J; bases unmatched to any gene: 10. CDR1 MGHRA and CDR2 YSYEKL come from the germline V gene. This CDR3 has 17 amino acids. The CDR3 DNA reads TGCGCCAGCAGCCTAGCGGGGACTAGCGGGAGGTTTACTGAGCAGTTCTTC. Residues: CASSLAGTSGRFTEQFF.

The rearrangement joins TRBV4-2 to TRBJ2-4; D is possibly TRBD1 (6 bases). Germline CDR1 and CDR2: LGHNA and YNFKEQ. V was cut by 0 bases and J by 0 bases, with 15 bases left in between. CDR3 length: 18 amino acids. CDR3 sequence: CASSQDLRTVIAKNIQYF. CDR3 coding DNA: TGTGCCAGCAGCCAAGATCTTAGGACAGTAATAGCCAAAAACATTCAGTACTTC.

This clone was observed a handful of times. This chain joins TRBV27 and TRBJ2-1; 13 bases line up with TRBD2. After removal of 5 bases from V and 8 bases from J, the junction contained 9 bases not matched to a gene. CDR3 length equals 16 residues. Per the germline V gene, CDR1 is MNHEY and CDR2 is SMNVEV (reference sequence). As DNA, the CDR3 is TGTGCCAGCAGTACCCTCACTAGCGGGGGGGCCTATGAGCAGTTCTTC. It is translated as CASSTLTSGGAYEQFF.

The V gene is TRBV5-5, the J gene TRBJ2-7; tentatively, D is TRBD2 (7 bases). CDR3 size: 16 residues. V was shortened by 4 bases and J by 0 bases, with 17 bases between the two germline ends. Germline V gene lookup returns CDR1 SGHKS and CDR2 YYEKEE (reference sequence). This CDR3 is CASSLRGGGPSYEQYF. The CDR3 coding sequence is TGTGCCAGCAGCCTACGGGGAGGGGGACCCTCCTACGAGCAGTACTTC.

The rearrangement joins TRBV10-3 to TRBJ2-1, with TRBD2 identical over 12 bases. Unmatched junction bases numbered 3, after V lost 6 bases and J lost 3 bases. Germline CDR1 and CDR2: ENHRY and SYGVKD. The CDR3 sequence is 15 residues long. The CDR3 is CAIRATSGSYNEQFF. CDR3 in DNA: TGTGCCATCAGGGCGACTAGCGGGAGCTACAATGAGCAGTTCTTC.

This clone has just a few counts. V is TRBV13 and J is TRBJ2-3, with 11 bases that match TRBD2. The CDR3 is 16 amino acids. Germline V lookup: CDR1 PRHDT, CDR2 FYEKMQ (reference sequence). V was pared by 4 bases and J by 0 bases, with 3 bases of the junction left unmatched. The CDR3 sequence is CASSYRTSGSTDTQYF. CDR3 coding DNA: TGTGCCAGCAGCTATCGGACTAGCGGGAGCACAGATACGCAGTATTTT.